The 3 T cell receptor beta chains given below trace back to one sample, sequenced in a study of vaccination and CD4 T cells after COVID-19. Cultured CD4+ T-cell DNA underwent Oncomine TCR Beta short-read sequencing. TCRdb ran MiXCR on the PCR reads and lists one entry per CDR3 protein. Among about 4,600 distinct CDR3 sequences listed, around 50% were seen once. Treatment given: roughly 10-day PBMC culture with coronavirus spike peptide pools or control peptides (ViraFEST assay). CD4+ T lymphocytes from the unexposed donor were collected before the COVID-19 pandemic (2011-2018). For these TCRs, the target antigens are not known. Source material: CD4+ T cells from blood, cultured in vitro. The receptors were gathered from a human donor in good health.

This CDR3 is CASSLAGVVDTQYF. CDR3 in DNA: TGTGCCAGCAGTTTAGCGGGAGTGGTAGATACGCAGTATTTT. The chain carries TRBV27 and TRBJ2-3; TRBD2 matches 7 bases. V was clipped by 2 bases and J by 5 bases; unmatched bases: 4. CDR3 length equals 14 residues. In germline, CDR1 is MNHEY, CDR2 SMNVEV (reference sequence).

The chain has TRBV19 and TRBJ1-3; D is uncertain. Germline V gives CDR1 LNHDA, CDR2 SQIVND (reference sequence). The ends were cut back, 10 bases at V and 0 bases at J, with 13 bases in the middle. This CDR3 comprises 14 residues. The CDR3 loop reads CATKKGSSGNTIYF. CDR3 DNA sequence: TGTGCCACCAAGAAGGGTTCCTCTGGAAACACCATATATTTT. The whole variable domain, remainder taken from reference TRBV19 and TRBJ1-3, is DGGITQSPKYLFRKEGQNVTLSCEQNLNHDAMYWYRQDPGQGLRLIYYSQIVNDFQKGDIAEGYSVSREKKESFPLTVTSAQKNPTAFYLCATKKGSSGNTIYFGEGSWLTVV.

The chain carries TRBV7-2 and TRBJ2-1; no clear D. The germline V gene has CDR1 SGHTA and CDR2 FQGNSA. Trimming left V 2 bases short and J 6 bases short, with 8 bases between. This CDR3 spans 13 amino acids. The CDR3 region is CASSLRPSNEQFF. The CDR3 region has the DNA TGTGCCAGCAGCTTACGGCCTAGCAATGAGCAGTTCTTC.